The TCR beta chain under discussion was sequenced for a study of shared clonotypes between healthy human individuals. Study-level points and caveats: With a handful of donors compared, 4.5% to 6.5% of naive CD4 clonotypes were shared.

Naive CD8 isolation took CD45RO-negative cells positively selected for CCR7 and excluded terminally differentiated effector memory CD45RA+ cells. The CDR3 sequence is 17 residues long. CDR1 and CDR2 from the germline V gene are MGHRA and YSYEKL. Trimming pared 0 bases from V and 4 bases from J, leaving 19 bases between. Only in-frame clones appear in the TCRdb table, and some are missing; sequencing was by immunoSEQ multiplex PCR. The repertoire consists of 660,000 or so clones, with around 96% occurring once and the leading ten covering about 0.12%. This clone was counted once. Its antigen is undetermined.

The receptor was derived from a woman under 40 in good health. Sequenced input: naive CD8+ T cells sorted from blood. This rearrangement joins TRBV4-1 to TRBJ2-7; D may correspond to TRBD1 or TRBD2 (5 bases each). CDR3 protein: CASSQDQLYAEGYEQYF. The CDR3 DNA sequence: TGCGCCAGCAGCCAAGATCAACTTTACGCCGAGGGGTACGAGCAGTACTTC.